A selection of T cell receptor beta chains follows, all from one sample in a study of a mutant IDH1 vaccine in newly diagnosed glioma. The repertoire was sequenced with immunoSEQ multiplex PCR; TCRdb's copy has only in-frame clones and lacks some. The profile shows tens of thousands of clones, 85% to 95% of them singletons. Here the sequenced sample was PBMCs, taken from a glioma patient treated with radiotherapy, temozolomide or both. These receptors were obtained from a man aged 35-49 years with glioma. CDR3s leave out the opening cysteine and the closing phenylalanine or tryptophan.

j_call,v_call,cdr3_aa
TRBJ2-7,TRBV2,ASSEGGYEQY
TRBJ2-3,TRBV5-4,ASAPRGGPDTQY
TRBJ1-5,TRBV7-2,ASSLFDRQPQH
TRBJ1-1,TRBV7-9,ASSSRQAGPRGEAF
TRBJ2-5,TRBV2,ASSDSAGPTEETQY
TRBJ2-2,TRBV27,ASSFRQGTGELF
TRBJ2-1,TRBV5-4,ASSFGTSGRLGYNEQF
TRBJ1-5,TRBV19,ASKVTGGGQPQH
TRBJ1-1,TRBV30,AWSRDRVLNTEAF
TRBJ2-6,TRBV7-8,ASSFRDTTGANVLT
TRBJ1-4,TRBV4-3,AGSQEIGTTNEKLF
TRBJ2-4,TRBV11-2,ASSVASAVAKNIQY
TRBJ2-7,TRBV25-1,ASKGLAGTYEQY
TRBJ1-3,TRBV30,AWSGYLGQGSGNTIY
TRBJ2-5,TRBV5-1,ASSFIAGGPTSIIETQY
TRBJ2-3,TRBV28,ASSLAGAGVADTQY
TRBJ2-1,TRBV18,ASSPGPSSYNEQF
TRBJ1-5,TRBV19,ATRWAGGGSNQPQH
TRBJ2-1,TRBV7-9,AIPVQRGRGEQF
TRBJ1-1,TRBV6-5,ASSYWGTGGTEAF